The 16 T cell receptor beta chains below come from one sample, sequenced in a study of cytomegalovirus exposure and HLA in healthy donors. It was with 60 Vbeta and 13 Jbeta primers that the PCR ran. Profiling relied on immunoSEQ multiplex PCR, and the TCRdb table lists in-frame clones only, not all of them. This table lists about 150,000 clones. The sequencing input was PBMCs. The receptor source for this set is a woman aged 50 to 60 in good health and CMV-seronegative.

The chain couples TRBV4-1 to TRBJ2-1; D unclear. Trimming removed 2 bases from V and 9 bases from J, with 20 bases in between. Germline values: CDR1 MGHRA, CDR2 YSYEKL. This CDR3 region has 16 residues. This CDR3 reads CASSQLMERISGEQFF. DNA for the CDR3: TGCGCCAGCAGCCAACTTATGGAAAGAATATCGGGTGAGCAGTTCTTC.

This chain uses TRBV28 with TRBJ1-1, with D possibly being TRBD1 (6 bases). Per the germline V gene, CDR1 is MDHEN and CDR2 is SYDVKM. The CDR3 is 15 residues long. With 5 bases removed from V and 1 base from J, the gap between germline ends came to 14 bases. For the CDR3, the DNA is TGTGCCAGCAGTCGCTCAGGGGCTGGGAACACTGAAGCTTTCTTT. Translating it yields CASSRSGAGNTEAFF. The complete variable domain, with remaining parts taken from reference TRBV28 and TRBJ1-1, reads DVKVTQSSRYLVKRTGEKVFLECVQDMDHENMFWYRQDPGLGLRLIYFSYDVKMKEKGDIPEGYSVSREKKERFSLILESASTNQTSMYLCASSRSGAGNTEAFFGQGTRLTVV.

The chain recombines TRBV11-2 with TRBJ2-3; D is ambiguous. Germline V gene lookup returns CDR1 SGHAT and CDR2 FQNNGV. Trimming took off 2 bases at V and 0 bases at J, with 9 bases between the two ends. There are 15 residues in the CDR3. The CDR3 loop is CASSLNSDSTDTQYF. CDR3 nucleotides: TGTGCCAGCAGCTTAAACAGTGACAGCACAGATACGCAGTATTTT. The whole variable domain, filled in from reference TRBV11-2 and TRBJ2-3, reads EAGVAQSPRYKIIEKRQSVAFWCNPISGHATLYWYQQILGQGPKLLIQFQNNGVVDDSQLPKDRFSAERLKGVDSTLKIQPAKLEDSAVYLCASSLNSDSTDTQYFGPGTRLTVL.

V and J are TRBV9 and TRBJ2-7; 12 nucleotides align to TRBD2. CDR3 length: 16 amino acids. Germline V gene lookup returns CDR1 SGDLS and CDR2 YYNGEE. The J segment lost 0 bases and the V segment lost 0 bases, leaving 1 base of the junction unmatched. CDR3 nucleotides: TGTGCCAGCAGCGTAGCGACTAGCGGGAGCTCCTACGAGCAGTACTTC. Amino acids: CASSVATSGSSYEQYF.

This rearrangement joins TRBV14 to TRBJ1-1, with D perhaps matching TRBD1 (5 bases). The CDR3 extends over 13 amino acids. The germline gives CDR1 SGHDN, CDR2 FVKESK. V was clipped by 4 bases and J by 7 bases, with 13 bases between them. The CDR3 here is CASSLWEGYEAFF. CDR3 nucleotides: TGTGCCAGCAGCCTTTGGGAGGGGTATGAAGCTTTCTTT.

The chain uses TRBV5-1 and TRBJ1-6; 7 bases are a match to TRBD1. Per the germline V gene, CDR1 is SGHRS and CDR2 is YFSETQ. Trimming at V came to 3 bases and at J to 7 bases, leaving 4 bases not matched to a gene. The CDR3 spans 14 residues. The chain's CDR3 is CASSSGQQNSPLHF. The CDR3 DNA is TGCGCCAGCAGCTCGGGACAGCAGAATTCACCCCTCCACTTT. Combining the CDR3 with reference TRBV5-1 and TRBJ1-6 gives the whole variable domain KAGVTQTPRYLIKTRGQQVTLSCSPISGHRSVSWYQQTPGQGLQFLFEYFSETQRNKGNFPGRFSGRQFSNSRSEMNVSTLELGDSALYLCASSSGQQNSPLHFGNGTRLTVT.

As DNA, the CDR3 is TGCGCCAGCAGCTCATCCTCCTACAATGAGCAGTTCTTC. Translating it yields CASSSSSYNEQFF. The rearrangement joins TRBV5-1 to TRBJ2-1; D not certain. The V end was cut by 3 bases, the J end by 0 bases, with 4 bases between. The CDR3 has 13 residues. CDR1 SGHRS and CDR2 YFSETQ come from the germline V gene. The entire variable domain, with the rest obtained from reference TRBV5-1 and TRBJ2-1, is as follows: KAGVTQTPRYLIKTRGQQVTLSCSPISGHRSVSWYQQTPGQGLQFLFEYFSETQRNKGNFPGRFSGRQFSNSRSEMNVSTLELGDSALYLCASSSSSYNEQFFGPGTRLTVL.

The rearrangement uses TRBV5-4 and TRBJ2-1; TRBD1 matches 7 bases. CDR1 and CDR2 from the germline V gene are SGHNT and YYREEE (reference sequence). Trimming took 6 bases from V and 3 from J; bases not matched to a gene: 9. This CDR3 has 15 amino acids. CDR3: CASTSRSGGYNEQFF. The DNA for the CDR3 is TGTGCCAGCACCTCGCGGTCAGGGGGCTACAATGAGCAGTTCTTC.

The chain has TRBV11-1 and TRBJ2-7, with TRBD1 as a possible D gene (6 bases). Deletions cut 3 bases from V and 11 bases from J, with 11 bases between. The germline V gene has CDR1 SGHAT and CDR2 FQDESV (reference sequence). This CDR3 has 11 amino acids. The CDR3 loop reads CASSLGHGEYF. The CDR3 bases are TGTGCCAGCAGCTTGGGACACGGAGAGTACTTC. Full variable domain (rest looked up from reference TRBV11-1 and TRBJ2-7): EAEVAQSPRYKITEKSQAVAFWCDPISGHATLYWYRQILGQGPELLVQFQDESVVDDSQLPKDRFSAERLKGVDSTLKIQPAELGDSAMYLCASSLGHGEYFGPGTRLTVT.

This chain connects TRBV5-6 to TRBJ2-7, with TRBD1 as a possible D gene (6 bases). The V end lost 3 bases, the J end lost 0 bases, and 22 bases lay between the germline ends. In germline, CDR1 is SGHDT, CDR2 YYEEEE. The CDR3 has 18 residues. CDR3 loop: CASSSTSQREQGSYEQYF. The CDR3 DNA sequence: TGTGCCAGCAGCTCCACCAGCCAAAGAGAACAGGGCTCCTACGAGCAGTACTTC.

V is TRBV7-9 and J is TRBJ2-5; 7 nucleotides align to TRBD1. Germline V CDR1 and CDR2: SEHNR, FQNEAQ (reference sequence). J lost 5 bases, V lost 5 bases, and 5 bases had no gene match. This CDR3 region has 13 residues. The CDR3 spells CASSVTGLETQYF. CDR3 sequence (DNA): TGTGCCAGCAGCGTGACAGGGCTGGAGACCCAGTACTTC.

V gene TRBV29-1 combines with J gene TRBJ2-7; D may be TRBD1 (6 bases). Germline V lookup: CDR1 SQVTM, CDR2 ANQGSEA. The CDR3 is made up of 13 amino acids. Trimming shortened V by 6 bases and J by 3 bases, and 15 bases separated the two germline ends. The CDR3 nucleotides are TGCAGCGTGTATGAGGGGGACCTCTACGAGCAGTACTTC. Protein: CSVYEGDLYEQYF.

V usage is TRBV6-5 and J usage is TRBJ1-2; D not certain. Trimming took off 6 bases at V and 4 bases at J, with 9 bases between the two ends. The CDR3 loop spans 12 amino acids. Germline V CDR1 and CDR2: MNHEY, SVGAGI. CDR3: CASSSHSYGYTF. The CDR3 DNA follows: TGTGCCAGCAGCTCCCACAGCTATGGCTACACCTTC.

CDR3 amino acids: CASSLNRVPYEQYF. The CDR3 DNA is TGTGCCAGCAGTTTAAACAGGGTGCCCTACGAGCAGTACTTC. This sequence joins TRBV28 and TRBJ2-7; TRBD1 might be the D (6 bases). The V gene lost 2 bases and the J gene lost 2 bases, with 10 bases spanning the gap. Germline V lookup: CDR1 MDHEN, CDR2 SYDVKM. The CDR3 is made up of 14 amino acids. Filled out from reference TRBV28 and TRBJ2-7, the complete variable domain reads DVKVTQSSRYLVKRTGEKVFLECVQDMDHENMFWYRQDPGLGLRLIYFSYDVKMKEKGDIPEGYSVSREKKERFSLILESASTNQTSMYLCASSLNRVPYEQYFGPGTRLTVT.

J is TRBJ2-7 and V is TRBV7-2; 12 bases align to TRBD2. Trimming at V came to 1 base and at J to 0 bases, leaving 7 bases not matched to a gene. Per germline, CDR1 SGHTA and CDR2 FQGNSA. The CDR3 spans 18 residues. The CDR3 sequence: CASSLGTSGRTLSYEQYF. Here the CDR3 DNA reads TGTGCCAGCAGCTTAGGAACTAGCGGGAGGACCCTCTCCTACGAGCAGTACTTC.

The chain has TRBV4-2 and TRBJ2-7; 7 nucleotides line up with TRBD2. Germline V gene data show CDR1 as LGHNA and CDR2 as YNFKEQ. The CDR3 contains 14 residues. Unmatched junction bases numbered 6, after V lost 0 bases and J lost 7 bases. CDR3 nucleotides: TGTGCCAGCAGCCAAGATCGACGGCGGGGGGAGCAGTACTTC. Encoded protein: CASSQDRRRGEQYF.